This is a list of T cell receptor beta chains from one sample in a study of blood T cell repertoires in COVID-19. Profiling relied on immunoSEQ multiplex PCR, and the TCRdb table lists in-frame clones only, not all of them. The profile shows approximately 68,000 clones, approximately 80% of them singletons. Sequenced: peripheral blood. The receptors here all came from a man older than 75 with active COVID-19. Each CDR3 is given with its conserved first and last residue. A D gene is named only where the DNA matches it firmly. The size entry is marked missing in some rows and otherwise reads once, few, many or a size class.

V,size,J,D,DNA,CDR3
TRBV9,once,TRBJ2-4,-,TGTGCCAGCAGCGTAGATAAGGGGTTTTGGGCCAAAAACATTCAGTACTTC,CASSVDKGFWAKNIQYF
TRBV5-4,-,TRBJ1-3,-,TGTGCCAGCAGCCGAGACAGAGGAAACACCATATATTTT,CASSRDRGNTIYF
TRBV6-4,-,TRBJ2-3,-,TGTGCCAGCAGACGGACGGGAGACCCCACAGATACGCAGTATTTT,CASRRTGDPTDTQYF
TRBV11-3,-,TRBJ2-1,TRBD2,TGTGCCAGCAGCTTAGCTACAGGACTAGCGGGTTACAATGAGCAGTTCTTC,CASSLATGLAGYNEQFF
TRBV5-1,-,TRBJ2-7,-,TGCGCCAGCAGCCCAAGCGGGCCAGCCTCCTACGAGCAGTACTTC,CASSPSGPASYEQYF
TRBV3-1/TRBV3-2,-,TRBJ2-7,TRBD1,TGTGCCAGTAGGGGGCCGGGACGCGAGCAGTACTTC,CASRGPGREQYF
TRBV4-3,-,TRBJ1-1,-,TGCGCCAGCAGTTTAGTGGGGGGAATAACTGAAGCTTTCTTT,CASSLVGGITEAFF
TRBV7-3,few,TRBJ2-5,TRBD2,TGTGCCAGCACCTTAGGTGCGGGGGTACAAGAGACCCAGTACTTC,CASTLGAGVQETQYF
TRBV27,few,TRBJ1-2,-,TGTGCCAGCAGTTTGAGGTTCAGGGACTATGGCTACACCTTC,CASSLRFRDYGYTF
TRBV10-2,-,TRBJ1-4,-,TGCGCCAGCAGTCGGTCAGCAGGGTTGGGGGAAAAACTGTTTTTT,CASSRSAGLGEKLFF
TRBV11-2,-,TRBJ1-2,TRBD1,TGTGCCAGCAGCTCCCTCCGGGACAGAACCCTACGCGGTTATGGCTACACCTTC,CASSSLRDRTLRGYGYTF
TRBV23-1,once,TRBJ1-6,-,TGCGCCAGCAGCCCGGCCGAGGTGAGCTATAATTCACCCCTCCACTTT,CASSPAEVSYNSPLHF
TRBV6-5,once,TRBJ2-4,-,TGTGCCAGCAGCGCGACAGGAGACAACATTCAGTACTTC,CASSATGDNIQYF
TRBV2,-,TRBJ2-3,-,TGTGCCAGCACCCCAGACAGACCCGCTAGCACAGATACGCAGTATTTT,CASTPDRPASTDTQYF
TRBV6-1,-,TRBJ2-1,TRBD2,TGTGCCAGCAGTGGGCCGACTAGCGGGAGGGCAAAGGCCTACAATGAGCAGTTCTTC,CASSGPTSGRAKAYNEQFF
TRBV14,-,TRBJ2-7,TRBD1,TGTGCCAGCAGCCAAATAGGACAGGGGGGGTACGAGCAGTACTTC,CASSQIGQGGYEQYF
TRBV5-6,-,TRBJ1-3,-,TGTGCCAGCCATACGACAGGTTCCTCTGGAAACACCATATATTTT,CASHTTGSSGNTIYF
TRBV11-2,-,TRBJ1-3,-,TGTGCCAGCAGCTTACAGATAGGCAGCGCCTCTGGAAACACCATATATTTT,CASSLQIGSASGNTIYF
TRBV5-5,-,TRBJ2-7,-,TGTGCCAGCAGCTTGGCCTCAGGGTCCTACGAGCAGTACTTC,CASSLASGSYEQYF
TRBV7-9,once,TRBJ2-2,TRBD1,TGTGCCAGCAGCTCCATCGAAGGACAGGGGGCTATGAACACCGGGGAGCTGTTTTTT,CASSSIEGQGAMNTGELFF
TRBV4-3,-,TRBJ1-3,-,TGCGCCAGCAGCCAAGTGCAGGGAGGGGCTGGAAACACCATATATTTT,CASSQVQGGAGNTIYF
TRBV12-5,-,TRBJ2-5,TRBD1,TGTGCTAGTGGCCGGACAGGGGGAAAAGAGACCCAGTACTTC,CASGRTGGKETQYF
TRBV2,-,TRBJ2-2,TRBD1,TGTGCCAGCAAAGACCGGACAGGGAACACCGGGGAGCTGTTTTTT,CASKDRTGNTGELFF
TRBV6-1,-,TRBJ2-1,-,TGTGCCAGCAGTGATAACGGGACTCCTCACAATGAGCAGTTCTTC,CASSDNGTPHNEQFF
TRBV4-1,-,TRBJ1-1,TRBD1,TGCGCCAGCAGCCAAGGCAGGGGGGCGCTGGACACTGAAGCTTTCTTT,CASSQGRGALDTEAFF
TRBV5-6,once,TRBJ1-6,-,TGTGCCAGCAGCCTCTGGCAGGCAGGGAATTCACCCCTCCACTTT,CASSLWQAGNSPLHF
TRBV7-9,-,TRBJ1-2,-,TGTGCCAGCAGCTTAGTACTCCTTGGATCAGGGGACGGCTACACCTTC,CASSLVLLGSGDGYTF
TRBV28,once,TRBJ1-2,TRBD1,TGTGCCAGCAGTTTGGTCGGACAGGGATACAATTATGGCTACACCTTC,CASSLVGQGYNYGYTF